A single TCR beta chain is shown here with its context. This record belongs to a study of blood T cell repertoires in COVID-19. Study-level background: The United States, Italy and Spain supplied acute and convalescent COVID-19 samples. Sample material is recorded as cDNA or gDNA derived from T cells, B-cell-depleted T cells, or PBMCs.

Study processing details: Reference gene primer amplification gave estimated nucleated cell counts. Here immunoSEQ multiplex PCR was the method, and the copy in TCRdb shows in-frame clones only, minus some. Clone size and the V and J calls come from that table; the DNA yielded D and trimming. This sample has about 250,000 clones; 83% occur once, and the top ten carry 5.5%. CDR1 LGHDT and CDR2 YNNKEL come from the germline V gene (reference sequence). V lost 4 bases, J lost 3 bases, and 6 bases stayed unmatched. The CDR3 totals 15 residues. Sequencing used peripheral blood. This clonotype originated in a human donor in a cohort sampled during active COVID-19. The rearrangement links TRBV3-1 (or the pseudogene TRBV3-2) to TRBJ2-5; the match to TRBD2 covers 9 bases. The CDR3 reads CASSLSIAGEETQYF. The DNA of the CDR3 is TGTGCCAGCAGCCTATCAATAGCGGGGGAAGAGACCCAGTACTTC.